The text below deals with one T cell receptor (beta chain). The table came from immunoSEQ multiplex PCR; TCRdb's copy has only in-frame clones and leaves some out. This sample has approximately 10,000 clones, with 70% to 75% found just once. The record originates from a study of T cell clones after liver transplantation. Study as a whole: Immunosuppression withdrawal was tried within 2 years after liver transplantation in this trial. Third-party-reactive TCRbeta sequences from pre-transplant mixed lymphocyte reactions served as antigen-independent comparators. Standard immunosuppression, with no induction, continued until 12-24 months after transplant. Patients counted as tolerant after at least one year off all immunosuppression, enzymes not exceeding twice normal.

The CDR3 consists of 14 residues. With 4 bases clipped from V and 8 bases from J, the junction kept 7 bases outside the gene matches. Germline CDR1 reads MNHNY; CDR2 reads SVGAGI (reference sequence). The receptor was isolated from a human patient who received a liver transplant. Among the T cells, some may be from the graft donor. The rearrangement joins TRBV6-6 to TRBJ2-1; 8 nucleotides align to TRBD1. The starting material was CD4+ T cells from blood, obtained about 2.5 years after liver transplant. Here the CDR3 DNA reads TGTGCCAGCAGTTCCTCCCCGACAGGGGATGAGCAGTTCTTC. Translating it yields CASSSSPTGDEQFF.